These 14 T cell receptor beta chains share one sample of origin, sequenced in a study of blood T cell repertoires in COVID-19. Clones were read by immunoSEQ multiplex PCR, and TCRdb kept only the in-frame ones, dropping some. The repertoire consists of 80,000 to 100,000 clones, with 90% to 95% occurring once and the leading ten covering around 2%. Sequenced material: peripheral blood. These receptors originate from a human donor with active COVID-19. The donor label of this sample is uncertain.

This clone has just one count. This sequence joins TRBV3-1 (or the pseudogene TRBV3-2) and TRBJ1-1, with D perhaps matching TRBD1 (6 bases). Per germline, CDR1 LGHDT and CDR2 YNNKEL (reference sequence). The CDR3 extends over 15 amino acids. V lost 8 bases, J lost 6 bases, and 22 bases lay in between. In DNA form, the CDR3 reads TGTGCCAGCGGATTCTTACAGGGTTATTTCGCTGAAGCTTTCTTT. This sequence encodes CASGFLQGYFAEAFF.

CDR3 sequence reads: CAISESTGAPYEQYF. CDR3 DNA sequence: TGTGCCATCAGTGAGTCTACAGGGGCCCCCTACGAGCAGTACTTC. J is TRBJ2-7 and V is TRBV10-3; 7 nucleotides align to TRBD1. Germline CDR1 ENHRY, CDR2 SYGVKD. The CDR3 contains 15 residues. V lost 0 bases and J lost 2; bases outside the gene matches: 4.

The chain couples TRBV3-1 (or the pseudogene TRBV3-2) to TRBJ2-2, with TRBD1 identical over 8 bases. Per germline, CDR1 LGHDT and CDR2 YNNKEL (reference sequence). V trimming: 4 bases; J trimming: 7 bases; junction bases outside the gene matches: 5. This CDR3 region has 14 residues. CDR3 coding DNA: TGTGCCAGCAGCCTACTGGACAGGGACGGGGAGCTGTTTTTT. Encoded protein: CASSLLDRDGELFF.

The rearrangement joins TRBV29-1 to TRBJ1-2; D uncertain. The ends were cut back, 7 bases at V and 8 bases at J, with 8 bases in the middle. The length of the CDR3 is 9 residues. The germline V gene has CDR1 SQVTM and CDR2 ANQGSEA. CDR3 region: CSGDRGYTF. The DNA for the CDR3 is TGCAGCGGTGACCGGGGCTACACCTTC.

The CDR3 DNA reads as TGTGCCAGTAGTATTAGACAGGGCCACAATGAGCAGTTCTTC. As protein: CASSIRQGHNEQFF. The chain is built from TRBV19 and TRBJ2-1; TRBD1 matches 7 bases. This CDR3 comprises 14 residues. With V trimmed by 3 bases and J by 5 bases, 4 bases remained unmatched. Germline assignment: CDR1 LNHDA and CDR2 SQIVND (reference sequence).

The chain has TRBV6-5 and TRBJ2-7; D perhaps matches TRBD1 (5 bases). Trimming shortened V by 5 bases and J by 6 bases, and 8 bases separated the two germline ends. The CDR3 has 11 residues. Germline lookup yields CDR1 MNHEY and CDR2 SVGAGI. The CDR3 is CASSPGAEQYF. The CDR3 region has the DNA TGTGCCAGCAGTCCTGGGGCCGAGCAGTACTTC.

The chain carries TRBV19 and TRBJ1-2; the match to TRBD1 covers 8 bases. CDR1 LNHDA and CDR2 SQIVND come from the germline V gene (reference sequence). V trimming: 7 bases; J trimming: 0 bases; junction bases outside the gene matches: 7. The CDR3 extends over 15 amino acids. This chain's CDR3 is CASNNWTGTNYGYTF. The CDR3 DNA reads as TGTGCCAGTAATAATTGGACAGGGACTAACTATGGCTACACCTTC.

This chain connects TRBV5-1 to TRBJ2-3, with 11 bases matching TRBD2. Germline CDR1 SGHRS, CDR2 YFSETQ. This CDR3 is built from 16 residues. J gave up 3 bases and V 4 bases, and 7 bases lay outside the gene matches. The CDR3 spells CASSVPSGGPTDTQYF. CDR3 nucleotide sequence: TGCGCCAGCAGCGTACCTAGCGGGGGGCCAACAGATACGCAGTATTTT.

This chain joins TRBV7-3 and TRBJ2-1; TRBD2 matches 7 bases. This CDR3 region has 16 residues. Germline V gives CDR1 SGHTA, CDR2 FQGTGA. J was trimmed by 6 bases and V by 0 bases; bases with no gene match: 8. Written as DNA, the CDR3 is TGTGCCAGCAGCTTAACGGGCAGCGGGGCCTTCAATGAGCAGTTCTTC. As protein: CASSLTGSGAFNEQFF.

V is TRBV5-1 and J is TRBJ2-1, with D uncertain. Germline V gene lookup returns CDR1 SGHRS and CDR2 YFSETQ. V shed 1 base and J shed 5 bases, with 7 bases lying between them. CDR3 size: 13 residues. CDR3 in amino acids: CASSLLRDNEQFF. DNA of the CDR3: TGCGCCAGCAGCTTGTTACGGGACAATGAGCAGTTCTTC.

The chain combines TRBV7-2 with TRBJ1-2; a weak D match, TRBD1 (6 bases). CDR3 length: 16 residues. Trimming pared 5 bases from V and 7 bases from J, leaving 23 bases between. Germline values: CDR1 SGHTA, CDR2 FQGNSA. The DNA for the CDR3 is TGTGCCAGCAGCCCCAACAGGGTAGAAATCTCGGCTGGCTACACCTTC. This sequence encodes CASSPNRVEISAGYTF.

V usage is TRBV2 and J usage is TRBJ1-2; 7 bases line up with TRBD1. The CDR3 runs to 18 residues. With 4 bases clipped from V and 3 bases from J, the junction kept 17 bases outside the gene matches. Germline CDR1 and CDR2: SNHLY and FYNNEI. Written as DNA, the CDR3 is TGTGCCAGCAGTGGGGCCGGGATTCGCTCCGGGACAGACTATGGCTACACCTTC. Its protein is CASSGAGIRSGTDYGYTF.

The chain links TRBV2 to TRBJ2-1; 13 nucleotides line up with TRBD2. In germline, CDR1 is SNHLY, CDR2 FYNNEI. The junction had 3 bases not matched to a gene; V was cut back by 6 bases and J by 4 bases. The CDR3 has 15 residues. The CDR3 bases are TGTGCCAGCAGGCGGACTAGCGGGGGATACAATGAGCAGTTCTTC. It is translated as CASRRTSGGYNEQFF.

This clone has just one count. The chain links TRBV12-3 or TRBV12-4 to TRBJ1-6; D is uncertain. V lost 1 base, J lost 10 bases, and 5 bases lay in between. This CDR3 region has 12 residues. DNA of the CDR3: TGTGCCAGCAGTTTAGGCGCGTCACCCCTCCACTTT. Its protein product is CASSLGASPLHF.